The next 19 T cell receptor beta chains were all read from a single sample in a study of OX40 agonist ivuxolimab in advanced cancers. Assay used: immunoSEQ multiplex PCR; TCRdb lists only in-frame clones, some missing. This sample has approximately 99,000 clones, with less than 95% found just once. The source material was CD4+ or CD8+ T cells sorted from blood, sampled in a trial of the OX40 agonist ivuxolimab. The receptors were sampled from an adult with an advanced solid tumor such as melanoma, head and neck, liver or kidney cancer.

The V and J genes are TRBV28 and TRBJ2-5, with D perhaps assigned TRBD1 or TRBD2 (6 bases each). V lost 4 bases and J lost 2, with 11 bases in between. The CDR3 has 14 residues. Germline V gives CDR1 MDHEN, CDR2 SYDVKM. The CDR3 coding sequence is TGTGCCAGCAGTTCTACAGGGACTCAAGAGACCCAGTACTTC. This translates into CASSSTGTQETQYF.

This chain connects TRBV10-3 to TRBJ1-2; the match to TRBD1 covers 8 bases. Trimming at V came to 4 bases and at J to 4 bases, leaving 2 bases not matched to a gene. CDR1 and CDR2 (germline): ENHRY, SYGVKD. The CDR3 is 13 amino acids. CDR3 amino acids: CAISADRGYGYTF. The CDR3 DNA follows: TGTGCCATCAGTGCCGACAGGGGCTATGGCTACACCTTC.

The rearrangement joins TRBV7-2 to TRBJ2-7, with TRBD2 identical over 12 bases. V was clipped by 5 bases and J by 2 bases; unmatched bases: 4. CDR1 and CDR2 (germline): SGHTA, FQGNSA. The CDR3 sequence is 15 residues long. CDR3 coding DNA: TGTGCCAGCAGCCCCCGGACTAGCGGGACCTACGAGCAGTACTTC. This codes for CASSPRTSGTYEQYF.

This clone appeared once. The chain carries TRBV11-2 and TRBJ1-6, with D possibly being TRBD1 (5 bases). The CDR3 runs 18 residues. The germline V gene encodes CDR1 SGHAT and CDR2 FQNNGV. With 5 bases removed from V and 0 bases from J, the gap between germline ends came to 17 bases. The CDR3 sequence: CASSPRPGGSSYNSPLHF. Here the CDR3 DNA reads TGTGCCAGCAGCCCTCGCCCCGGGGGAAGCTCCTATAATTCACCCCTCCACTTT.

This chain connects TRBV7-3 to TRBJ2-1; 8 bases are shared with TRBD1. The CDR3 totals 15 residues. The junction had 9 bases not matched to a gene; V was cut back by 5 bases and J by 6 bases. CDR1 SGHTA and CDR2 FQGTGA come from the germline V gene. The CDR3 loop is CASSPIGTGFNEQFF. CDR3 DNA: TGTGCCAGCAGCCCTATCGGGACAGGTTTCAATGAGCAGTTCTTC.

This clone was seen just once. V gene TRBV30 combines with J gene TRBJ2-7; D not certain. V lost 0 bases to trimming and J lost 5 bases, with 5 bases between them. Germline-derived CDR1 and CDR2 are GTSNPN and SVGIG (reference sequence). The CDR3 spans 11 residues. CDR3 in DNA: TGTGCCTGGAGTGTTTTACACGAGCAGTACTTC. Encoded protein: CAWSVLHEQYF.

This clone was detected a few times. The chain employs TRBV6-5 and TRBJ1-2; TRBD1 agrees at 7 bases. This CDR3 spans 13 amino acids. The V segment lost 5 bases and the J segment 3 bases; nucleotides outside the gene matches: 3. The V gene's germline CDR1 is MNHEY and CDR2 SVGAGI. CDR3 in amino acids: CASSPDRDYGYTF. The CDR3 DNA is TGTGCCAGCAGTCCAGACAGGGACTATGGCTACACCTTC.

The J gene is TRBJ1-5, the V gene TRBV19; 7 nucleotides agree with TRBD1. Germline V gives CDR1 LNHDA, CDR2 SQIVND (reference sequence). The CDR3 is 15 residues long. V was pared by 6 bases and J by 0 bases, with 5 bases of the junction left unmatched. The CDR3 region has the DNA TGTGCCAGTAGAATGGGACAGTATAGCAATCAGCCCCAGCATTTT. It encodes CASRMGQYSNQPQHF.

The chain links TRBV27 to TRBJ2-7; D is undetermined. Trimming took off 6 bases at V and 1 base at J, with 13 bases between the two ends. The CDR3 sequence is 14 residues long. Germline V gene data show CDR1 as MNHEY and CDR2 as SMNVEV (reference sequence). The CDR3, as DNA: TGTGCCAGCAGCGGATTTGACGGATCCTACGAGCAGTACTTC. It encodes CASSGFDGSYEQYF.

The genes are TRBV7-3 and TRBJ2-3; possible D gene TRBD2, 5 bases. This CDR3 is built from 13 residues. V lost 4 bases and J 9 bases, leaving 14 bases between the germline ends. The germline V gene has CDR1 SGHTA and CDR2 FQGTGA. The CDR3 DNA is TGTGCCAGCAGCTCCCGGAGGCAGGACACGCAGTATTTT. Translated, it gives CASSSRRQDTQYF.

This clone was seen a single time. The V and J genes are TRBV16 and TRBJ1-1; possibly TRBD1 for D (5 bases). Per germline, CDR1 KGHSY and CDR2 FQNENV. Trimming left V 1 base short and J 0 bases short, with 9 bases between. This CDR3 has 15 residues. The CDR3 DNA is TGTGCCAGCAGCCAATTCAGACAGCTGAACACTGAAGCTTTCTTT. Translating gives CASSQFRQLNTEAFF.

This chain connects TRBV5-1 to TRBJ1-3; 9 nucleotides agree with TRBD1. Germline V gene sequence: CDR1 SGHRS, CDR2 YFSETQ. This CDR3 has 16 amino acids. Trimming removed 0 bases from V and 1 base from J; junction bases left unmatched: 2. Here the CDR3 reads CASSLEGTGSGNTIYF. In DNA form, the CDR3 reads TGCGCCAGCAGCTTGGAGGGGACAGGGTCTGGAAACACCATATATTTT.

The chain combines TRBV10-3 with TRBJ2-4; 7 bases match TRBD2. Germline V gives CDR1 ENHRY, CDR2 SYGVKD. The CDR3 covers 15 residues. V dropped 3 bases and J dropped 3; count of bases not matched to a gene: 5. The CDR3: CAISERGVDKNIQYF. CDR3 DNA: TGTGCCATCAGTGAACGGGGGGTCGACAAAAACATTCAGTACTTC.

This sequence joins TRBV15 and TRBJ2-7; TRBD2 matches at 11 bases. J gave up 3 bases and V 2 bases, and 12 bases lay outside the gene matches. The CDR3 sequence is 18 residues long. Germline V gene data show CDR1 as LNHNV and CDR2 as YYDKDF (reference sequence). The CDR3 nucleotides are TGTGCCACCAGCAGACCCAATCCTACTAGCGGGAGTCGCTACGAGCAGTACTTC. This encodes CATSRPNPTSGSRYEQYF.

In this sample, this clone turned up once. In nucleotides, the CDR3 is TGTGCCAGTAGTAGGCAGGGACCCTCCTACGAGCAGTACTTC. It specifies CASSRQGPSYEQYF. The gene calls are TRBV19 and TRBJ2-7; D tentatively fits TRBD1 or TRBD2 (5 bases each). CDR3 length equals 14 residues. Germline V gene lookup returns CDR1 LNHDA and CDR2 SQIVND (reference sequence). Trimming took 4 bases from V and 0 from J, leaving 10 bases between them.

The chain carries TRBV9 and TRBJ1-5, with a weak D call TRBD1 (5 bases). This CDR3 is 14 amino acids long. With 3 bases removed from V and 3 bases from J, the gap between germline ends came to 10 bases. Germline V gene lookup returns CDR1 SGDLS and CDR2 YYNGEE. The CDR3 reads CASSEAGPNQPQHF. DNA for the CDR3: TGTGCCAGCAGCGAGGCGGGGCCCAATCAGCCCCAGCATTTT.

This chain links TRBV11-1 with TRBJ1-1, with D maybe TRBD1 (6 bases). The CDR3 consists of 14 residues. V was pared by 7 bases and J by 0 bases, with 12 bases between. Per germline, CDR1 SGHAT and CDR2 FQDESV (reference sequence). This CDR3 reads CASTSDRLNTEAFF. The CDR3 DNA follows: TGTGCCAGCACTTCGGACAGACTGAACACTGAAGCTTTCTTT. Complete variable domain (other parts from reference TRBV11-1 and TRBJ1-1): EAEVAQSPRYKITEKSQAVAFWCDPISGHATLYWYRQILGQGPELLVQFQDESVVDDSQLPKDRFSAERLKGVDSTLKIQPAELGDSAMYLCASTSDRLNTEAFFGQGTRLTVV.

This sequence joins TRBV9 and TRBJ2-4, with 8 bases lining up with TRBD1. CDR3 length: 14 amino acids. Losses at the gene ends were 3 bases for V and 9 bases for J; bases not matched to a gene: 8. The germline gives CDR1 SGDLS, CDR2 YYNGEE. CDR3 DNA sequence: TGTGCCAGCAGCGGACTACAGGGGGTTGGCATTCAGTACTTC. Its translation: CASSGLQGVGIQYF. Full variable domain (outside the CDR3, taken from reference TRBV9 and TRBJ2-4): DSGVTQTPKHLITATGQRVTLRCSPRSGDLSVYWYQQSLDQGLQFLIQYYNGEERAKGNILERFSAQQFPDLHSELNLSSLELGDSALYFCASSGLQGVGIQYFGAGTRLSVL.

This clone was seen only once. The chain is built from TRBV6-1 and TRBJ1-1; perhaps TRBD1 as D (5 bases). Germline V gene data show CDR1 as MNHNS and CDR2 as SASEGT. This CDR3 spans 17 amino acids. Trimming removed 1 base at V and 1 base at J, with 16 bases between. The CDR3 nucleotides read TGTGCCAGCAGTGAAGGTGCAGGGTATTCCCCGAACACTGAAGCTTTCTTT. As protein: CASSEGAGYSPNTEAFF.